A selection of T cell receptor beta chains follows, all from one sample in a study of technical replicates of blood from a handful of donors. Sequenced by immunoSEQ multiplex PCR; TCRdb stores in-frame clones only, minus some. Among around 17,000 clones listed, over 65% were seen once. Sequenced: PBMCs. The receptors were gathered from a human donor in good health. Some clones in this sample may be carry-over from other donors' samples. Both conserved end residues are part of each CDR3. Each record gives: clone size, V gene, D gene, J gene, CDR3 protein, CDR3 DNA. D genes are given only for firm matches. Not every row has a clone size; where given, it reads once, few, many or a size class.

.,TRBV4-1,.,TRBJ2-7,CASSHSQNYEQYF,TGCGCCAGCAGCCACTCACAAAACTACGAGCAGTACTTC
.,TRBV9,.,TRBJ1-1,CASSASAGGTEAFF,TGTGCCAGCAGCGCCTCCGCCGGGGGGACTGAAGCTTTCTTT
.,TRBV29-1,TRBD1,TRBJ2-5,CSVETMTGGVETQYF,TGCAGCGTCGAAACAATGACAGGGGGTGTGGAGACCCAGTACTTC
.,TRBV19,TRBD2,TRBJ2-3,CASRRVAGRSTDTQYF,TGTGCCAGTAGACGGGTAGCGGGAAGGAGCACAGATACGCAGTATTTT
.,TRBV12-5,TRBD2,TRBJ2-1,CASGLALAGTYNEQFF,TGTGCTAGTGGTTTGGCCCTAGCGGGAACCTACAATGAGCAGTTCTTC
.,TRBV6-1,.,TRBJ1-1,CASNRDIYDSEAFF,TGTGCCAGCAATAGGGACATTTACGACTCTGAAGCTTTCTTT
.,TRBV30,.,TRBJ2-1,CAWVPGSFNEQFF,TGTGCCTGGGTCCCAGGGTCATTCAATGAGCAGTTCTTC
.,TRBV29-1,.,TRBJ2-7,CSVELPGDYEQYF,TGCAGCGTTGAACTCCCGGGGGACTACGAGCAGTACTTC
.,TRBV11-2,TRBD2,TRBJ2-3,CASSTTSGRDTQYF,TGTGCCAGCAGCACCACTAGCGGGAGGGATACGCAGTATTTT
.,TRBV7-9,TRBD2,TRBJ2-7,CASSLGTSVSYEQYF,TGTGCCAGCAGCCTCGGGACTAGCGTTTCCTACGAGCAGTACTTC
.,TRBV7-9,.,TRBJ2-7,CASSLGGTLSYEQYF,TGTGCCAGCAGCTTAGGCGGGACCCTCTCCTACGAGCAGTACTTC
.,TRBV30,TRBD2,TRBJ2-2,CAWTSGIGTGELFF,TGTGCCTGGACTAGCGGGATAGGCACCGGGGAGCTGTTTTTT
.,TRBV7-6,TRBD1,TRBJ1-1,CASSLQGANTEAFF,TGTGCCAGCAGCTTACAGGGGGCCAACACTGAAGCTTTCTTT
.,TRBV6-4,TRBD1,TRBJ2-3,CASSDGGQGSDTQYF,TGTGCCAGCAGTGACGGGGGACAGGGTTCAGATACGCAGTATTTT
.,TRBV2,TRBD2,TRBJ2-1,CASSSGREIFDEQFF,TGTGCCAGCAGCTCGGGGCGGGAGATCTTCGATGAGCAGTTCTTC
.,TRBV20-1,.,TRBJ1-1,CSANLYTEAFF,TGCAGTGCTAACCTATACACTGAAGCTTTCTTT
.,TRBV7-2,TRBD2,TRBJ2-1,CASSLTSGALNEQFF,TGTGCCAGCAGCTTAACTAGCGGGGCCCTCAATGAGCAGTTCTTC
once,TRBV27,.,TRBJ2-5,CASRSHKFQETQYF,TGTGCCAGCAGGTCCCACAAGTTCCAAGAGACCCAGTACTTC
.,TRBV19,.,TRBJ1-4,CASSTPPGHKLFF,TGTGCCAGTAGTACCCCCCCGGGACACAAACTGTTTTTT
.,TRBV5-1,.,TRBJ2-1,CASSYRDTDYNEQFF,TGCGCCAGCAGCTACCGGGACACGGACTACAATGAGCAGTTCTTC
few,TRBV7-9,.,TRBJ2-2,CASSLAGGNTGELFF,TGTGCCAGCAGCTTAGCGGGAGGGAACACCGGGGAGCTGTTTTTT
.,TRBV6-1,TRBD2,TRBJ2-3,CASSEALPSGRNPDTQYF,TGTGCCAGCAGTGAAGCGCTTCCTAGCGGGAGGAACCCAGATACGCAGTATTTT
.,TRBV7-9,.,TRBJ1-2,CASSPRVEEPKLF,TGTGCCAGCAGCCCCCGCGTTGAGGAGCCGAAACTCTTC
.,TRBV6-5,.,TRBJ2-1,CASGREFTYNEQFF,TGTGCCAGCGGCCGGGAGTTCACCTACAATGAGCAGTTCTTC
.,TRBV19,TRBD1,TRBJ2-7,CASSPGTGTPYEQYF,TGTGCCAGTAGTCCAGGGACAGGGACCCCCTACGAGCAGTACTTC
.,TRBV6-5,.,TRBJ2-3,CASSYSGRATDTQYF,TGTGCCAGCAGTTACTCGGGCAGGGCCACAGATACGCAGTATTTT
.,TRBV9,TRBD2,TRBJ2-3,CASSASSGRGTDTQYF,TGTGCCAGCAGCGCTTCTAGCGGGCGGGGCACAGATACGCAGTATTTT
.,TRBV29-1,.,TRBJ1-1,CSVRGSGTEAFF,TGCAGCGTTAGGGGATCAGGCACTGAAGCTTTCTTT
.,TRBV5-1,.,TRBJ2-5,CASSLDRSQETQYF,TGCGCCAGCAGCTTGGACAGGAGCCAAGAGACCCAGTACTTC
.,TRBV27,TRBD2,TRBJ2-7,CASSSGTSGNEQYF,TGTGCCAGCAGTTCCGGGACTAGCGGAAACGAGCAGTACTTC
.,TRBV7-9,.,TRBJ1-3,CASSRDLGNTIYF,TGTGCCAGCAGCCGGGACTTAGGAAACACCATATATTTT
.,TRBV10-3,TRBD1,TRBJ2-7,CAIRNGQGGYEQYF,TGTGCCATCAGAAACGGACAGGGAGGCTACGAGCAGTACTTC
once,TRBV7-7,TRBD2,TRBJ2-1,CASSFGTSGSDEQFF,TGTGCCAGCAGTTTCGGGACTAGCGGGAGCGATGAGCAGTTCTTC
.,TRBV6-5,.,TRBJ1-1,CASSDPGVNTEAFF,TGTGCCAGCAGTGACCCAGGGGTAAACACTGAAGCTTTCTTT
.,TRBV5-1,.,TRBJ2-1,CASSMTGGQNEQFF,TGCGCCAGCAGCATGACCGGGGGGCAAAATGAGCAGTTCTTC
.,TRBV6-5,.,TRBJ1-5,CASSTRQYSNQPQHF,TGTGCCAGCAGCACCAGACAGTATAGCAATCAGCCCCAGCATTTT
.,TRBV10-3,TRBD1,TRBJ2-5,CATNRDSQETQYF,TGTGCCACCAACCGGGACAGTCAAGAGACCCAGTACTTC
.,TRBV4-1,TRBD2,TRBJ2-5,CASSQIGTRMETQYF,TGCGCCAGCAGCCAGATCGGGACTAGGATGGAGACCCAGTACTTC
.,TRBV29-1,.,TRBJ2-5,CSVVPTVLGETQYF,TGCAGCGTTGTCCCTACAGTTCTCGGAGAGACCCAGTACTTC
.,TRBV9,.,TRBJ2-2,CASSDLGGRTGELFF,TGTGCCAGCAGCGACCTGGGGGGAAGGACCGGGGAGCTGTTTTTT
.,TRBV25-1,.,TRBJ2-7,CASSEVGKTGIRTYEQYF,TGTGCCAGCAGTGAGGTGGGTAAGACAGGCATCCGGACCTACGAGCAGTACTTC
.,TRBV7-9,.,TRBJ2-7,CASSSAGEQYF,TGTGCCAGCAGCAGCGCGGGCGAGCAGTACTTC
.,TRBV11-3,TRBD2,TRBJ2-1,CASSLDQGGSSRYNEQFF,TGTGCCAGCAGCTTAGATCAGGGAGGGTCTAGCAGATACAATGAGCAGTTCTTC
.,TRBV7-9,TRBD2,TRBJ2-7,CASSSQGTSEPYEQYF,TGTGCCAGCAGCTCCCAGGGGACTAGCGAGCCCTACGAGCAGTACTTC
.,TRBV21-1,.,TRBJ1-4,CASSAPKDRTLRSTTNEKLFF,TGTGCCAGCAGCGCGCCAAAGGACAGGACACTGCGCTCGACAACTAATGAAAAACTGTTTTTT
.,TRBV11-2,.,TRBJ1-1,CASSLGWYSNTEAFF,TGTGCCAGCAGCTTAGGATGGTACTCGAACACTGAAGCTTTCTTT
few,TRBV7-9,TRBD2,TRBJ2-1,CASSLGHSGVHEQFF,TGTGCCAGCAGCTTAGGTCACAGCGGGGTCCATGAGCAGTTCTTC
few,TRBV6-1,.,TRBJ1-1,CASSEFSPRTEAFF,TGTGCCAGCAGTGAATTCTCCCCGAGGACTGAAGCTTTCTTT
few,TRBV19,.,TRBJ1-2,CASSMGHPYGYTF,TGTGCCAGTAGTATGGGACACCCCTATGGCTACACCTTC
few,TRBV30,TRBD1,TRBJ1-5,CALGQGDQPQHF,TGTGCCCTGGGACAGGGAGATCAGCCCCAGCATTTT
.,TRBV19,.,TRBJ1-5,CASSGSTGNQPQHF,TGTGCCAGTAGTGGGAGCACGGGAAATCAGCCCCAGCATTTT